The 9 T cell receptor beta chains presented below share a single source sample, sequenced in a study of blood T cell repertoires in COVID-19. Only in-frame clones appear in the TCRdb table, and some are missing; sequencing was by immunoSEQ multiplex PCR. Of 130,000 or so clones listed, almost 70% were seen once; the top ten hold roughly 2%. The source material was peripheral blood. The receptor source for this set is a woman in her 70s with acute or convalescent COVID-19.

The rearrangement joins TRBV7-6 to TRBJ2-3; TRBD2 matches 15 bases. CDR1 is SGHVS and CDR2 is FNYEAQ in the germline V gene. V lost 0 bases to trimming and J lost 4 bases; unmatched junction nucleotides: 5. CDR3 length equals 18 residues. The CDR3: CASSLALGLAGGSDTQYF. The CDR3 region has the DNA TGTGCCAGCAGCTTAGCGCTAGGACTAGCGGGAGGGTCAGATACGCAGTATTTT.

The chain is built from TRBV28 and TRBJ2-4, with a possible D match to TRBD1 (6 bases). The V end was cut by 3 bases, the J end by 4 bases, with 10 bases between. Germline V gene lookup returns CDR1 MDHEN and CDR2 SYDVKM. There are 14 residues in the CDR3. CDR3 DNA: TGTGCCAGCAGTTTTTCAGGGGCTAAAAACATTCAGTACTTC. This codes for CASSFSGAKNIQYF. The whole variable domain, filled in from reference TRBV28 and TRBJ2-4, reads DVKVTQSSRYLVKRTGEKVFLECVQDMDHENMFWYRQDPGLGLRLIYFSYDVKMKEKGDIPEGYSVSREKKERFSLILESASTNQTSMYLCASSFSGAKNIQYFGAGTRLSVL.

This sequence joins TRBV11-2 and TRBJ2-3; D is unclear. The CDR3 has 13 amino acids. The ends were cut back, 3 bases at V and 9 bases at J, with 13 bases in the middle. Germline CDR1 SGHAT, CDR2 FQNNGV. The CDR3 sequence: CASSLILRHTQYF. The CDR3 DNA is TGTGCCAGCAGCTTGATCCTACGACACACGCAGTATTTT.

This clone has just one count. The genes are TRBV5-4 and TRBJ2-2; D perhaps matches TRBD2 (6 bases). Trimming cost V 6 bases and J 1 base, with 13 bases left between them. The germline CDR1 and CDR2 sequences are SGHNT and YYREEE (reference sequence). This CDR3 spans 15 amino acids. This CDR3 reads CASTTTGLNTGELFF. The CDR3 DNA follows: TGTGCCAGCACCACTACGGGACTGAACACCGGGGAGCTGTTTTTT.

V gene TRBV21-1 combines with J gene TRBJ2-1; the table's D gene call, TRBD2, was not cross checked with the DNA. TRBV21-1 is flagged as a pseudogene. The length of the CDR3 is 11 residues. CDR3 amino acids: CASWRPQEQFF. The DNA of the CDR3 is TGTGCCAGCTGGCGGCCTCAGGAGCAGTTCTTC.

The rearrangement links TRBV10-2 to TRBJ1-2; D is unresolved. V was shortened by 6 bases and J by 0 bases, with 11 bases between the two germline ends. The length of the CDR3 is 14 residues. Germline V gene sequence: CDR1 WSHSY, CDR2 SAAADI. DNA for the CDR3: TGCGCCAGCAGCAAGGAGGCGGCTAACTATGGCTACACCTTC. As protein: CASSKEAANYGYTF.

CDR3 protein: CASSLDREGYEQYF. As DNA, the CDR3 is TGTGCCAGCAGCTTAGACAGGGAGGGGTACGAGCAGTACTTC. The rearrangement links TRBV7-9 to TRBJ2-7; a possible D gene is TRBD2 (7 bases). Germline CDR1 SEHNR, CDR2 FQNEAQ (reference sequence). The V and J ends lost 1 base and 4 bases respectively, with 11 bases between them. The CDR3 covers 14 residues.

This chain connects TRBV5-4 to TRBJ1-1; 7 nucleotides agree with TRBD1. The CDR3 is 12 residues long. Germline CDR1 reads SGHNT; CDR2 reads YYREEE (reference sequence). V lost 9 bases to trimming and J lost 3 bases; unmatched junction nucleotides: 5. The CDR3 sequence is CAIGQDYTEAFF. The CDR3 DNA follows: TGTGCCATCGGACAGGATTACACTGAAGCTTTCTTT.

The chain couples TRBV4-1 to TRBJ2-3, with 10 bases fitting TRBD2. The junction had 0 bases not matched to a gene; V was cut back by 3 bases and J by 6 bases. Germline V gene lookup returns CDR1 MGHRA and CDR2 YSYEKL. The CDR3 covers 13 residues. The CDR3 DNA follows: TGCGCCAGCAGCCAGGGACTAGCGGATACGCAGTATTTT. Translation gives CASSQGLADTQYF.